This T cell receptor beta chain was captured by sequencing in a study of post-analysis software for immune sequencing data (dated by TCRdb to between 2014 and 2017). Regarding the study in general: The recorded disease courses included relapsing-remitting, secondary progressive and progressive-relapsing multiple sclerosis, and some patients had no subtype annotation. A subset of samples was prepared in parallel using single-end sample barcoding, then pooled and co-amplified after Illumina adapter ligation. The patient repertoires were set against eleven to twelve previously published healthy control repertoires from donors whose ages ranged from roughly 6 to 27 years. Study-wide findings and limitations: The multiple sclerosis patient group was slightly younger than the control group. Normalized Chao1 diversity was significantly lower in multiple sclerosis patients than controls, suggesting substantial peripheral T-cell clonal expansion. Patients showed significantly higher frequencies than controls for a few TRBV segments, among them TRBV5-6, TRBV5-1 and TRBV20-1. Direct clustering with F measure showed strong co-clustering of samples prepared in the same batch, prompting a batch-effect correction.

Library prep was done by PCR. Data came from an Illumina HiSeq 2500. To reduce PCR and sequencing biases, unique molecular identifiers were incorporated into the TCR beta cDNA libraries. Some 500,000 cDNA molecules were obtained per 1 to 10 million input T cells, so each molecule approximated one T cell. The same protocol used for the earlier healthy control dataset was applied to prepare and sequence the patient libraries. Samples belonging to the same batch were prepared together, multiplexed and sequenced on a shared HiSeq lane. Regarding the original processing steps: MIGEC was used to process the raw barcoded reads, and molecular identifier groups with only a single read were discarded before consensus assembly and CDR3 extraction. Clonotype tables were post-analysed with VDJtools, normalizing diversity by down-sampling all datasets to the smallest sample size. To correct batch-related cross-sample contamination, repertoire overlap clustering matched CDR3 amino acid sequences but not nucleotide sequences. TCRdb reprocessing: public reads trimmed at Q25 with fastp, clones called with MiXCR, in-frame beta chains kept. Rows are combined by CDR3 protein, so each entry shows the most common genes and DNA. TCRdb, not the original authors, processed these V and J calls. The sample table shows about half a million distinct CDR3 sequences, and around 40% are seen once. Clones ranked in the top ten supply about 12% of the sample.

Ten or more counts support this clonotype. The antigen it recognizes is unknown. Base qualities are not at hand, and no much larger clone is one base apart. TCR beta repertoires were profiled from peripheral blood of roughly 13 young patients with multiple sclerosis to demonstrate the VDJtools post-analysis software. The patients with multiple sclerosis were children and adolescents between roughly 6 and 16 years of age. CDR1 is given as KGHDR and CDR2 as SFDVKD, both from the germline V gene. The CDR3 spans 12 residues, from the cysteine through the phenylalanine. Only the CDR3 region is kept as DNA, spanning 36 bases read in frame from base 1. V loses 9 bases of germline sequence and J loses 3 bases, and the interval between the two ends is 8 bases.

This TCR came from a girl aged 10 to 17 with multiple sclerosis. Here the chain combines TRBV24-1 and TRBJ2-1; no D gene is confidently identified. The sequencing sample was made of blood. The DNA sequence follows: TGTGCCACCGCCCGGAACTACAATGAGCAGTTCTTC. Translated, this gives CATARNYNEQFF.